This TCR beta chain was captured in a study of identical twins. Findings of the study overall: There was an excess of low generation probability in the out-of-frame alpha sequences that twins shared. With abundant cord blood beta clonotypes, insertions were fewer; memory repertoires showed no such pattern. Monozygotic twins shared more out-of-frame TCR alpha than recombination models predicted.

This clonotype has a count of ten or more. The antigen remains unidentified. Template switching added a universal primer binding site, and final cDNA carried unique molecular identifiers. TCRdb called the 5' RACE reads again in MiXCR, with one record for every CDR3 protein. The data contain 570,000 or so distinct CDR3 sequences, approximately 10% of them seen just once; the ten biggest clones take up around 3%. In germline, CDR1 is SQVTM, CDR2 ANQGSEA. CDR3 size: 10 residues. V lost 7 bases and J lost 2, with 6 bases in between. This same sample was also taken into another study, of yellow fever vaccine responses in identical twins.

This TCR came from a woman aged 18-30 years in good health. Specimen: PBMCs. This chain uses TRBV29-1 with TRBJ2-7; the D is unclear. CDR3 sequence reads: CSDGTYEQYF. The CDR3 region has the DNA TGCAGCGACGGAACCTACGAGCAGTACTTC.